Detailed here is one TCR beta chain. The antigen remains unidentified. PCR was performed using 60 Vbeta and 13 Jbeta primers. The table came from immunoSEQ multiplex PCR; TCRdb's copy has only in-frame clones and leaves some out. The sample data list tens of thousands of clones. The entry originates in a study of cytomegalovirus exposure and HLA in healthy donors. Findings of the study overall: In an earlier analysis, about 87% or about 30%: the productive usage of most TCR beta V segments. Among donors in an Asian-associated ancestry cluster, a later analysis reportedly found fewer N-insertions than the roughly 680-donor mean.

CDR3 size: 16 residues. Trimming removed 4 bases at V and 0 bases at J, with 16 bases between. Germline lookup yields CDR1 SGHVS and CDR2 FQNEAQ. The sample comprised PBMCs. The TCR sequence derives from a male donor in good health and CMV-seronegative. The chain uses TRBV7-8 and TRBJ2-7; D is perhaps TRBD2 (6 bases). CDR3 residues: CASSSPGGIPSYEQYF. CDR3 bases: TGTGCCAGCAGCTCGCCAGGAGGGATTCCCTCCTACGAGCAGTACTTC.